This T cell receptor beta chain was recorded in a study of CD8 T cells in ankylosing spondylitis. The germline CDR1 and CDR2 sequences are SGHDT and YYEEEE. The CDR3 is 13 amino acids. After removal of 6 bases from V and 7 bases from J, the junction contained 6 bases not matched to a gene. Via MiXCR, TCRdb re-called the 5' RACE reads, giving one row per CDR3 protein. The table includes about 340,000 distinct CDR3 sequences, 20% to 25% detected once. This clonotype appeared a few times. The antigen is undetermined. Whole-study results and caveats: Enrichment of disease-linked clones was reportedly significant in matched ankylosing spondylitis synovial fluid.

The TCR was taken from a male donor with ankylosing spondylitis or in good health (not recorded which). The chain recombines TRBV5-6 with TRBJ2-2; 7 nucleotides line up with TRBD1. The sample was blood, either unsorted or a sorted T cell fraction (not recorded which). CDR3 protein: CASNRGSGGELFF. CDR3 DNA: TGTGCCAGCAACAGGGGATCGGGCGGGGAGCTGTTTTTT.